The next 20 T cell receptor beta chains were all read from a single sample in a study of shared clonotypes between healthy human individuals. The table came from immunoSEQ multiplex PCR; TCRdb's copy has only in-frame clones and leaves some out. The data contain approximately 600,000 clones, about 95% of them seen just once; the ten biggest clones take up approximately 0.11%. CD45RO-negative cells were positively selected for CCR7, leaving out terminally differentiated effector memory CD45RA+ cells. The sample comprised naive CD8+ T cells sorted from blood. These receptors were collected from a woman younger than 45 in good health.

V is TRBV30 and J is TRBJ2-3, with TRBD2 matching 8 bases. Per germline, CDR1 GTSNPN and CDR2 SVGIG (reference sequence). V lost 2 bases to trimming and J lost 7 bases; unmatched junction nucleotides: 11. The CDR3 consists of 15 residues. In DNA, the CDR3 is TGTGCCTGGAGTCTTTCTAGCGGGTCGGTATATACGCAGTATTTT. Its protein product is CAWSLSSGSVYTQYF. The variable domain in full, completed from reference TRBV30 and TRBJ2-3, reads SQTIHQWPATLVQPVGSPLSLECTVEGTSNPNLYWYRQAAGRGLQLLFYSVGIGQISSEVPQNLSASRPQDRQFILSSKKLLLSDSGFYLCAWSLSSGSVYTQYFGPGTRLTVL.

The chain combines TRBV4-1 with TRBJ2-7; TRBD2 matches at 7 bases. V lost 4 bases and J lost 2; bases outside the gene matches: 11. CDR1 MGHRA and CDR2 YSYEKL come from the germline V gene. CDR3 size: 16 residues. Written as DNA, the CDR3 is TGCGCCAGCAGCCTCTCTGCCGCTAGCGGAACCTACGAGCAGTACTTC. This translates into CASSLSAASGTYEQYF.

V and J are TRBV7-9 and TRBJ1-1; D not resolved. Per germline, CDR1 SEHNR and CDR2 FQNEAQ (reference sequence). The CDR3 is 13 residues long. Trimming shortened V by 3 bases and J by 1 base, and 6 bases separated the two germline ends. The CDR3 loop is CASSFGKNTEAFF. The CDR3 DNA sequence: TGTGCCAGCAGCTTCGGGAAGAACACTGAAGCTTTCTTT.

The rearrangement links TRBV28 to TRBJ2-7; 7 nucleotides match TRBD1. The CDR3 spans 14 residues. Losses at the gene ends were 2 bases for V and 5 bases for J; bases not matched to a gene: 6. Per the germline V gene, CDR1 is MDHEN and CDR2 is SYDVKM. In nucleotides, the CDR3 is TGTGCCAGCAGTTTAGTAGGGACAGAAGACGAGCAGTACTTC. As protein: CASSLVGTEDEQYF.

The V call is TRBV7-8, the J call TRBJ1-1; D remains ambiguous. CDR1 SGHVS and CDR2 FQNEAQ come from the germline V gene. The CDR3 is 13 residues long. V lost 2 bases and J 1 base, leaving 5 bases between the germline ends. CDR3: CASSLPENTEAFF. The DNA for the CDR3 is TGTGCCAGCAGCTTACCAGAGAACACTGAAGCTTTCTTT.

This sequence joins TRBV25-1 and TRBJ1-4; 7 nucleotides align to TRBD1. The length of the CDR3 is 13 residues. V shed 7 bases, J shed 7 bases, and the junction held 6 bases outside the gene matches. Germline assignment: CDR1 MGHDK and CDR2 SYGVNS. The CDR3, as DNA: TGTGCCAGCAAGAAAGGGGGCGGTGAAAAACTGTTTTTT. As protein: CASKKGGGEKLFF.

V gene TRBV19 combines with J gene TRBJ1-4; a possible D gene is TRBD1 (6 bases). V lost 6 bases and J 2 bases, leaving 19 bases between the germline ends. The germline V gene encodes CDR1 LNHDA and CDR2 SQIVND (reference sequence). This CDR3 has 17 residues. The CDR3 region is CASRNTLQGTTNEKLFF. DNA of the CDR3: TGTGCCAGTAGAAACACCCTACAGGGAACGACTAATGAAAAACTGTTTTTT.

The genes are TRBV23-1 and TRBJ2-7; a weak D match, TRBD1 (5 bases). TRBV23-1 is placed among ORFs of uncertain function. V lost 8 bases, J lost 3 bases, and 20 bases lay in between. The length of the CDR3 is 15 residues. The CDR3 loop reads CASFPGAGSNYEQYF. The CDR3 DNA follows: TGCGCCAGCTTTCCCGGCGCAGGGTCGAACTACGAGCAGTACTTC.

This CDR3 reads CASSPEHPSRETQYF. The CDR3 DNA reads TGCGCCAGCAGCCCGGAGCACCCCTCACGGGAGACCCAGTACTTC. The genes are TRBV4-1 and TRBJ2-5; D is ambiguous. With 4 bases removed from V and 5 bases from J, the gap between germline ends came to 17 bases. The CDR3 consists of 15 residues. Germline assignment: CDR1 MGHRA and CDR2 YSYEKL.

The J gene is TRBJ2-5, the V gene TRBV5-1; 7 nucleotides align to TRBD2. CDR3 size: 12 residues. Germline V gene lookup returns CDR1 SGHRS and CDR2 YFSETQ. The J segment lost 2 bases and the V segment lost 7 bases, leaving 2 bases of the junction unmatched. CDR3 amino acids: CASRGGQETQYF. As DNA, the CDR3 is TGCGCCAGCCGCGGGGGACAAGAGACCCAGTACTTC.

The genes are TRBV5-5 and TRBJ1-2; D unresolved. The CDR3 spans 12 residues. Trimming removed 4 bases from V and 4 bases from J, with 8 bases in between. Germline CDR1 SGHKS, CDR2 YYEKEE (reference sequence). This CDR3 reads CASSAYSYGYTF. The CDR3 nucleotides are TGTGCCAGCAGCGCCTACAGCTATGGCTACACCTTC.

This rearrangement joins TRBV6-5 to TRBJ2-7, with 7 bases aligning to TRBD2. CDR3 size: 13 residues. The ends lost 6 bases at V and 1 base at J; junction bases unmatched: 3. Germline V gene lookup returns CDR1 MNHEY and CDR2 SVGAGI. CDR3 region: CASSLADSYEQYF. Written as DNA, the CDR3 is TGTGCCAGCAGCCTAGCGGATTCCTACGAGCAGTACTTC.

The sample holds one count of this clone. The chain combines TRBV28 with TRBJ2-2, with 8 bases lining up with TRBD1. The trim removed 3 bases at V and 4 bases at J, leaving 4 bases unmatched. In germline, CDR1 is MDHEN, CDR2 SYDVKM. This CDR3 spans 15 amino acids. The CDR3 bases are TGTGCCAGCAGTTTGTATCAGGGGGCCACCGGGGAGCTGTTTTTT. Its protein is CASSLYQGATGELFF. The full variable domain, rest sourced from reference TRBV28 and TRBJ2-2, is DVKVTQSSRYLVKRTGEKVFLECVQDMDHENMFWYRQDPGLGLRLIYFSYDVKMKEKGDIPEGYSVSREKKERFSLILESASTNQTSMYLCASSLYQGATGELFFGEGSRLTVL.

The genes are TRBV6-4 and TRBJ2-1; 8 positions match TRBD2. J lost 9 bases, V lost 5 bases, and 6 bases had no gene match. This CDR3 has 13 residues. CDR1 MRHNA and CDR2 SNTAGT come from the germline V gene. The CDR3 region is CASSYGSGSEQFF. The DNA of the CDR3 is TGTGCCAGCAGTTATGGCAGCGGGAGTGAGCAGTTCTTC.

V usage is TRBV14 and J usage is TRBJ2-3, with TRBD2 matching over 9 bases. Looked up from germline, CDR1 is SGHDN and CDR2 is FVKESK. CDR3 size: 15 residues. Unmatched junction bases numbered 7, after V lost 1 base and J lost 8 bases. CDR3 coding DNA: TGTGCCAGCAGCCAAGCCAGCGGGAGGTGGATTACGCAGTATTTT. Protein product: CASSQASGRWITQYF.

The chain joins TRBV27 to TRBJ2-1; 10 nucleotides agree with TRBD2. The CDR3 has 18 amino acids. The trim removed 5 bases at V and 0 bases at J, leaving 10 bases unmatched. Germline V gene sequence: CDR1 MNHEY, CDR2 SMNVEV (reference sequence). The CDR3 here is CASSRQGLAQSSYNEQFF. The CDR3 coding sequence is TGTGCCAGCAGTCGACAGGGACTAGCGCAAAGCTCCTACAATGAGCAGTTCTTC.

A single count supports this clone. This chain joins TRBV27 and TRBJ2-7; 9 positions agree with TRBD2. The CDR3 is 15 residues long. Trimming cost V 7 bases and J 0 bases; bases outside gene matches: 7. Germline V gene sequence: CDR1 MNHEY, CDR2 SMNVEV (reference sequence). In nucleotides, the CDR3 is TGTGCCAGCAATCCTATAGCGGGAGACTCCTACGAGCAGTACTTC. Amino acids: CASNPIAGDSYEQYF.

This clone was picked up one time. This CDR3 is CASKKYLRKTYGYTF. DNA for the CDR3: TGTGCCAGCAAAAAGTATTTACGAAAGACCTATGGCTACACCTTC. The V gene is TRBV5-2, the J gene TRBJ1-2. TRBV5-2 is recorded as a pseudogene. CDR3 size: 15 residues.

This clone has more than one count but fewer than ten. This specimen includes other DNA sequences encoding the same CDR3. The V call is TRBV6-5, the J call TRBJ1-1; D not resolved. The CDR3 sequence is 12 residues long. The V and J ends lost 3 bases and 1 base respectively, with 3 bases between them. The germline V gene encodes CDR1 MNHEY and CDR2 SVGAGI. The CDR3 is CASSYSNTEAFF. DNA of the CDR3: TGTGCCAGCAGTTATTCGAACACTGAAGCTTTCTTT.

V is TRBV19 and J is TRBJ2-7, with TRBD2 matching over 11 bases. V was pared by 3 bases and J by 4 bases, with 5 bases of the junction left unmatched. This CDR3 has 15 amino acids. Per the germline V gene, CDR1 is LNHDA and CDR2 is SQIVND (reference sequence). The CDR3 here is CASSIVTSGSYEQYF. CDR3 DNA sequence: TGTGCCAGTAGTATCGTTACTAGCGGGAGTTACGAGCAGTACTTC.